The clone carrying this TCR beta chain was counted a few times. Its antigen is unidentified. These data come from a study of T cell responses to AZD1222 COVID-19 vaccine. Study-wide results and limits: Unmutated variant regions are reportedly the target of nearly half of TCRs that are spike-specific. Across the whole spike, CD4 TCRs peaked at regions 160-218 and 743-854. Baseline seropositivity occurred in only six or seven AZD1222 recipients. The donors showed a predominance of white British ancestry and of females, with possible underestimation of clonal diversity.

Trimming removed 4 bases at V and 7 bases at J, with 16 bases between. This CDR3 has 14 residues. Germline V CDR1 and CDR2: MNHEY, SMNVEV (reference sequence). Sequencing used immunoSEQ multiplex PCR; TCRdb keeps in-frame clones, though not all of them. Of around 150,000 clones in the sample, 80% to 95% were seen once. The material was peripheral blood, obtained 28 days after the second AZD1222 dose. The chain couples TRBV27 to TRBJ1-1, with no clear D. This receptor was taken from an adult who received the AZD1222 COVID-19 vaccine. The CDR3 spells CASSWKYADYEAFF. The DNA of the CDR3 is TGTGCCAGCAGTTGGAAGTATGCAGACTATGAAGCTTTCTTT.